A few counts support the clone carrying this T cell receptor (beta chain). Its antigen is undetermined. The junction differs from germline at one of its ends, possibly a read error. MiXCR was run by TCRdb on the RT-PCR reads, yielding one entry per CDR3 protein. The sample has about 800,000 distinct CDR3 sequences, 21% seen once. The data stem from a study of response to subunit inactivated influenza vaccine. General observations from the study: The authors suggested that few new T cells are recruited per seasonal influenza vaccination.

This TCR came from a middle-aged man who received an inactivated influenza vaccine. The specimen comprised PBMCs from blood, sampled about 5 days after vaccination.

CDR3 in DNA: TGTGCCAGCAGTAACTCGGACGGGTACAATGAGCAGTTCTTC. Its translation is CASSNSDGYNEQFF. The genes are TRBV6-5 and TRBJ2-1; D unclear. The CDR3 has 14 amino acids. Germline V CDR1 and CDR2: MNHEY, SVGAGI.